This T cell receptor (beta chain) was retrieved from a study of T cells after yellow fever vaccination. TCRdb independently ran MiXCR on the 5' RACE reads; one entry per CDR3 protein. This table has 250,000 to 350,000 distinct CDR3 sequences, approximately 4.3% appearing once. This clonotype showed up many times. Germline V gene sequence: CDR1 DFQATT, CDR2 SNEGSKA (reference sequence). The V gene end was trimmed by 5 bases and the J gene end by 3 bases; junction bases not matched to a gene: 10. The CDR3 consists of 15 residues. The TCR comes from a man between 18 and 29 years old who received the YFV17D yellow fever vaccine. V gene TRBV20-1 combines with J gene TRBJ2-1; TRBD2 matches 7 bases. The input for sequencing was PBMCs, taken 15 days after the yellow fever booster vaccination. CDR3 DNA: TGCAGTGCTCCGTTAGCGGGCATAGACTACAATGAGCAGTTCTTC. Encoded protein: CSAPLAGIDYNEQFF.